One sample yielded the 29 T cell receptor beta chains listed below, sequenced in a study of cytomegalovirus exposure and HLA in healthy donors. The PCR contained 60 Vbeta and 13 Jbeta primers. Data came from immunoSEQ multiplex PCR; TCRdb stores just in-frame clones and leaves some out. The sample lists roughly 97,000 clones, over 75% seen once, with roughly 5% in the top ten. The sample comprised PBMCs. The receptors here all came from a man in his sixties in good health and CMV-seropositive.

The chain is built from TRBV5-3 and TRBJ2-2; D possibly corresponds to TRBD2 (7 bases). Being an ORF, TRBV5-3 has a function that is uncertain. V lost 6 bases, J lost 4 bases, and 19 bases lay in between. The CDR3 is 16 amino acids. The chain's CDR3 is CARTNWGGASTGELFF. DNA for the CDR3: TGTGCCAGAACCAATTGGGGGGGGGCCAGCACCGGGGAGCTGTTTTTT.

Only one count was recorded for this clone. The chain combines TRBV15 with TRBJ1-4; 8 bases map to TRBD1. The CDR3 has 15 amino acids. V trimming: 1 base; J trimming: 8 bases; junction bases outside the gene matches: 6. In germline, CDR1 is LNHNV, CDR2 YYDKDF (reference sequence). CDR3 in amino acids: CATSRGTGRDEKLFF. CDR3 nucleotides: TGTGCCACCAGCAGAGGGACAGGGAGAGACGAAAAACTGTTTTTT.

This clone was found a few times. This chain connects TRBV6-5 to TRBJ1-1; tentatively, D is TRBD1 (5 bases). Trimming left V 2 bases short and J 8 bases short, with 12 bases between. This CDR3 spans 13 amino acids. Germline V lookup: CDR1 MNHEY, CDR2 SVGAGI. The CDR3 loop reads CASSYATGAEAFF. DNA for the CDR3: TGTGCCAGCAGTTACGCTACAGGAGCGGAAGCTTTCTTT.

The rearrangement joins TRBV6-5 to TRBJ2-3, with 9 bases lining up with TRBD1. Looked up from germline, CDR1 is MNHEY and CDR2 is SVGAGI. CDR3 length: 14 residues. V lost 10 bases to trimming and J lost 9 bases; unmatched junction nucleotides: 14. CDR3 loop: CATLPGTGRDTQYF. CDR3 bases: TGTGCCACCCTCCCAGGGACAGGGCGCGACACGCAGTATTTT.

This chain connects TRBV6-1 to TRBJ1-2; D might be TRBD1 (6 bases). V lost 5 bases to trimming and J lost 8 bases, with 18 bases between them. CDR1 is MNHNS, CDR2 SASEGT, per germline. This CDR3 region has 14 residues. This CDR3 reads CASSRTENREGYTF. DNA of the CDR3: TGTGCCAGCAGTCGGACAGAAAATCGAGAAGGCTACACCTTC.

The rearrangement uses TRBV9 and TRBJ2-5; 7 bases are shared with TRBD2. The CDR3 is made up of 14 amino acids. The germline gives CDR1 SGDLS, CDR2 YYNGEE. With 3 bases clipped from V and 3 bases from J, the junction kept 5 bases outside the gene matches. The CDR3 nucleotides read TGTGCCAGCAGCGCCGGGACTACAGAAGAGACCCAGTACTTC. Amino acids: CASSAGTTEETQYF.

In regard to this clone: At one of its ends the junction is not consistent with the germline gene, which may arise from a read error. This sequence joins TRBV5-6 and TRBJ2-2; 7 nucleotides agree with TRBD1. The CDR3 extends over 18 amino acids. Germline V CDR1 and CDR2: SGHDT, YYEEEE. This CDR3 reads CASSYLGQSNANTGKLFF. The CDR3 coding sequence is TGTGCCAGCAGCTACCTGGGACAGAGCAACGCGAACACCGGGAAGCTGTTTTTT.

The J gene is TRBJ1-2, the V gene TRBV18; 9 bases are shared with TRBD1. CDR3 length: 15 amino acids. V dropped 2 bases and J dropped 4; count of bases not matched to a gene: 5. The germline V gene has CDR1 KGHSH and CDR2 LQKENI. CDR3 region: CASSPGGTGSYGYTF. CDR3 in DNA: TGTGCCAGCTCACCAGGCGGGACAGGGAGCTATGGCTACACCTTC.

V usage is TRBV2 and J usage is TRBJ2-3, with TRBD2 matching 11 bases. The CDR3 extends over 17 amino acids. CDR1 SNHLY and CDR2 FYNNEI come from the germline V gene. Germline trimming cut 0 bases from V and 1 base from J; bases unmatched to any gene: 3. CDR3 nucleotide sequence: TGTGCCAGCAGTGAAGCGCTAGCGGGGGGACGCACAGATACGCAGTATTTT. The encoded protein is CASSEALAGGRTDTQYF.

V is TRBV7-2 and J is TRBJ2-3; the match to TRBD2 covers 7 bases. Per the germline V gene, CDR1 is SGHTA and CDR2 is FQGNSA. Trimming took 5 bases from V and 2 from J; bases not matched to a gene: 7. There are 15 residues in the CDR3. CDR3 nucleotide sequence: TGTGCCAGCAGCGTGAGCGGGGCCTACACAGATACGCAGTATTTT. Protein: CASSVSGAYTDTQYF.

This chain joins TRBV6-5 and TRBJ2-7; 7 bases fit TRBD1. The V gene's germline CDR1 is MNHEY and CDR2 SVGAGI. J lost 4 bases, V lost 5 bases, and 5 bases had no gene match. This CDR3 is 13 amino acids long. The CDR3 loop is CASSPGTAYEQYF. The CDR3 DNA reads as TGTGCCAGCAGTCCCGGGACAGCTTACGAGCAGTACTTC.

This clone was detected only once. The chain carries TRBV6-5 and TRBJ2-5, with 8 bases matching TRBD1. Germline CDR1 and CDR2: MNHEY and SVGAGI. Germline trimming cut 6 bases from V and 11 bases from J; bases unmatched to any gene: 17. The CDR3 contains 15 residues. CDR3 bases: TGTGCCAGCAGACAGGGGGACAGTGAATCTTCAGAGCAGTACTTC. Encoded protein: CASRQGDSESSEQYF.

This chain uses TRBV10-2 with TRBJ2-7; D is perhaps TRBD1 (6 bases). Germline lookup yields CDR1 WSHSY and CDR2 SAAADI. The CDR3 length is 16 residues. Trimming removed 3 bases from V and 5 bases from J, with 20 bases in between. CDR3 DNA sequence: TGCGCCAGCAGTGATCCTCTTCGGACAGCGTTGGACGAGCAGTACTTC. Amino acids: CASSDPLRTALDEQYF.

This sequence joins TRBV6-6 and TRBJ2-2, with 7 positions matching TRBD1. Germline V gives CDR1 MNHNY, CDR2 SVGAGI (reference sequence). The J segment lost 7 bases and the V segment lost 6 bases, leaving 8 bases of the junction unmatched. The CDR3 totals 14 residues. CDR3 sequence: CASSLDRAVGELFF. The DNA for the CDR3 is TGTGCCAGCAGCCTTGACAGGGCCGTCGGGGAGCTGTTTTTT.

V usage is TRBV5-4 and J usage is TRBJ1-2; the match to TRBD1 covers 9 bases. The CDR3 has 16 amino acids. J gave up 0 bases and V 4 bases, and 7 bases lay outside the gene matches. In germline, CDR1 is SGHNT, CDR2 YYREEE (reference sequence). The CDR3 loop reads CASSVPGTGTNYGYTF. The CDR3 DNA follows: TGTGCCAGCAGCGTACCCGGGACAGGGACTAACTATGGCTACACCTTC.

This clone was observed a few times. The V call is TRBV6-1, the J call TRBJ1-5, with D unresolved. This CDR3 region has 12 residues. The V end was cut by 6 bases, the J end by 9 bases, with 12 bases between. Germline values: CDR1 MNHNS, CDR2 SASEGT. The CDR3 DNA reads TGTGCCAGCAGGGAAAGTTCGGGGCCCCAGCATTTT. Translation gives CASRESSGPQHF.

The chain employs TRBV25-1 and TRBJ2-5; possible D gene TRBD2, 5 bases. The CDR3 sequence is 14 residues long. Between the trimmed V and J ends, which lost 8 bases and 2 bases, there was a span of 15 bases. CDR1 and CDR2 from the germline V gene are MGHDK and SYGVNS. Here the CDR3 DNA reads TGTGCCAGCCGCTGGAGCCGGGGACAAGAGACCCAGTACTTC. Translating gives CASRWSRGQETQYF.

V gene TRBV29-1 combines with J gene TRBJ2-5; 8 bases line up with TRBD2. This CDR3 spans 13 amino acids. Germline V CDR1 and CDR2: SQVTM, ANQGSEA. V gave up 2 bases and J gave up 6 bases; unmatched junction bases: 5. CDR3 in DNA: TGCAGCGTTGAACCCGGGGGGGATCAGACCCAGTACTTC. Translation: CSVEPGGDQTQYF.

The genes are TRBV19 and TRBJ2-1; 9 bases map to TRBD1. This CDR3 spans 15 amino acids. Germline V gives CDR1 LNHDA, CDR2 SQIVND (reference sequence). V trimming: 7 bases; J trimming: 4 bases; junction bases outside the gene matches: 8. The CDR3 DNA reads TGTGCCAGTATGGAAGGGACAGGGAGGTACAATGAGCAGTTCTTC. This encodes CASMEGTGRYNEQFF.

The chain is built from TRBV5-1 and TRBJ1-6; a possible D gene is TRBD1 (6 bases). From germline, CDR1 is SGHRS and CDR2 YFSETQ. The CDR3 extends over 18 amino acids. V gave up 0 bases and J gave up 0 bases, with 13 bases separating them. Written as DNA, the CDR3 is TGCGCCAGCAGCTTGGGCGGGGGCCAAAGCTCCTATAATTCACCCCTCCACTTT. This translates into CASSLGGGQSSYNSPLHF.

The CDR3 coding sequence is TGCAGCGTTGGGAGAAGCGCAGATACGCAGTATTTT. This translates into CSVGRSADTQYF. The chain joins TRBV29-1 to TRBJ2-3, with D uncertain. The CDR3 spans 12 residues. The germline V and J ends were trimmed by 4 bases and 4 bases, with 9 bases remaining between them. Germline assignment: CDR1 SQVTM and CDR2 ANQGSEA.

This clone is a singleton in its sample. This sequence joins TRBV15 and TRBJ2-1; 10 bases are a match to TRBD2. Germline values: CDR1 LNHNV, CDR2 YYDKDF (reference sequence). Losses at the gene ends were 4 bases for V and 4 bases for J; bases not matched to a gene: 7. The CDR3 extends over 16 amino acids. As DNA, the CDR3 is TGTGCCACCAGCACTCTAGCGGGGGCAGATTACAATGAGCAGTTCTTC. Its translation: CATSTLAGADYNEQFF.

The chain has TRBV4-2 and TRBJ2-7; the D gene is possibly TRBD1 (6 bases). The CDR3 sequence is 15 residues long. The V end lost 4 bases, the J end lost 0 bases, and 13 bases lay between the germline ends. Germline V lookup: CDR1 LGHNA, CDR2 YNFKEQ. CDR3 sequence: CASSRWGTSSYEQYF. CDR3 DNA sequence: TGTGCCAGCAGCCGCTGGGGGACAAGCTCCTACGAGCAGTACTTC.

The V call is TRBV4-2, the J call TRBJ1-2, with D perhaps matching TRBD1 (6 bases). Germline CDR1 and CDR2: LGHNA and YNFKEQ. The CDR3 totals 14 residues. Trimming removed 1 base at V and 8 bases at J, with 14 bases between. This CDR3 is CASSQGGTRGGYTF. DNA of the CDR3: TGTGCCAGCAGCCAAGGGGGGACACGAGGAGGCTACACCTTC.

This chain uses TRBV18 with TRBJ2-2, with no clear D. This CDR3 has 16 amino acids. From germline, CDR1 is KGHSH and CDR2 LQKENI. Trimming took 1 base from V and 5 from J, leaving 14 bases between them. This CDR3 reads CASSPLVEFGTGELFF. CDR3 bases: TGTGCCAGCTCACCACTGGTGGAGTTCGGGACCGGGGAGCTGTTTTTT.

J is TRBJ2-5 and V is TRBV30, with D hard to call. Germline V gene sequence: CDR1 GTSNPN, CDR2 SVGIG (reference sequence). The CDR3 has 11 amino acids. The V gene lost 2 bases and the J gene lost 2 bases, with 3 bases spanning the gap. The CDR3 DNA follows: TGTGCCTGGAGTTCTCAAGAGACCCAGTACTTC. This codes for CAWSSQETQYF.

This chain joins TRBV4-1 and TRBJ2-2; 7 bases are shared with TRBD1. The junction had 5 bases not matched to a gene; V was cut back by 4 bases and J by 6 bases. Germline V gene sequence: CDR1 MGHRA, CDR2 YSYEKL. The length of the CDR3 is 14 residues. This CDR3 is CASSRDRVPGELFF. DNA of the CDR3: TGCGCCAGCAGCCGAGACAGGGTCCCCGGGGAGCTGTTTTTT.

CDR3 nucleotide sequence: TGTGCCAGCAGTCGGGACAGTATCGGCTACACCTTC. Protein: CASSRDSIGYTF. The chain joins TRBV28 to TRBJ1-2; 7 bases fit TRBD1. Germline values: CDR1 MDHEN, CDR2 SYDVKM. The CDR3 runs to 12 residues. V trimming: 5 bases; J trimming: 8 bases; junction bases outside the gene matches: 5.

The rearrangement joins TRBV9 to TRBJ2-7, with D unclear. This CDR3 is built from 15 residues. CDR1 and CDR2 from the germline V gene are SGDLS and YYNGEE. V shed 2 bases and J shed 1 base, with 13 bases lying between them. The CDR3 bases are TGTGCCAGCAGCGTCAGCTTCACAGAGTCCTACGAGCAGTACTTC. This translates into CASSVSFTESYEQYF.